This T cell receptor (beta chain) was captured by sequencing in a study of molecular identifiers for immune sequencing clone quantification. Methods described previously, with TCR primers listed, were used for bulk TCR libraries. TCRdb analysed the PCR reads with MiXCR anew, one entry per CDR3 protein. Of roughly 320,000 distinct CDR3 sequences listed, 20% to 25% are singletons. Libraries for naive CD8 T cells, which were made from about 19,000 to 1,100,000 sorted cells, drew on 10%, 30% or 50% of the RNA. This clonotype was found many times. Germline CDR1 is LGHNA and CDR2 is YNFKEQ. V gave up 5 bases and J gave up 5 bases; unmatched junction bases: 3. There are 13 residues in the CDR3.

Source material: naive CD8+ T cells from blood, with Jurkat cell RNA spiked in. The subset denotes: FACS-sorted CD8+CD4-CCR7+CD45RA+ naive T cells. The chain couples TRBV4-2 to TRBJ1-5, with 7 bases matching TRBD1. This clonotype was obtained from a human donor in good health. Some libraries in this study had Jurkat cell RNA spiked in. The CDR3 region is CASSSTGDQPQHF. In DNA, the CDR3 is TGTGCCAGCAGCTCAACAGGGGATCAGCCCCAGCATTTT.